This paragraph reports one T cell receptor beta chain. Its antigen remains unidentified. Base quality data are lacking; no much larger clone is found one base away. This sample is drawn from a study of OX40 agonist ivuxolimab in advanced cancers. Broadly, across the study: The costimulatory receptor OX40 (CD134) was targeted by ivuxolimab, a fully human IgG2 agonistic monoclonal antibody. Intravenous ivuxolimab was administered to patients every 2 weeks at six dose levels: 0.01, 0.1, 0.3, 1.5, 3 and 10 mg/kg. Of the approximately 54 dose-escalation patients, hepatocellular carcinoma was present in 19, melanoma in approximately 15, renal cell carcinoma in 9 and head and neck cancer in 9. The dose-escalation cohort was 82.7% male with a mean age of around 62 years, ranging from about 23 to 85. Patients were allowed to have had prior anti-PD-1, anti-PD-L1 or anti-CTLA-4 therapy, and about 40% of the dose-escalation patients had been treated with checkpoint inhibitors. Three dose-escalation patients achieved partial responses, one with hepatocellular carcinoma and two with cutaneous melanoma. The point of sequencing TCRbeta in the periphery was to test whether ivuxolimab changed TCR sequence diversity and drove clonal T-cell expansion. The paper covers the monotherapy dose-escalation part of the phase I ivuxolimab trial, which included N ≈ 50 patients. The full study reports these points: Low levels of normalized T-cell clonal expansion were also shown by some nonresponding patients. In partial responders in the 0.1-3.0 mg/kg groups, normalized peripheral clonal expansion was found to be among the lowest, especially among CD8+ T cells. At doses from 0.1 to 3.0 mg/kg, clonal expansion was seen in both CD4+ and CD8+ blood T cells between baseline and week 6. Which antigens the clonally expanded peripheral T cells were specific for was not determined. On average, CD8+ T cells showed more expanded clones than CD4+ T cells after ivuxolimab.

To sequence the TCRbeta CDR3 region, genomic DNA was isolated from the sorted cells. The immunoSEQ Assay was used for sequencing of TCRbeta CDR3 regions. TCRdb stores this immuneACCESS table with in-frame sequences only. Part of the clones is absent; in the studies checked, under half of the shortfall reflects unresolved V genes, and no reason is known for the rest. The sample profile shows under 80,000 clones; 87% of them were found once. 2% to 2.5% of the sample goes to the ten largest clones. The trial excluded patients who had a history of autoimmune disease or who were on systemic immunosuppression. Peripheral blood for TCR sequencing was collected from all dose cohorts at baseline, on cycle 4 day 1, and on cycle 7 day 1. Samples were obtained from an open-label, multicenter, first-in-human phase I dose-escalation trial of ivuxolimab. Adults with locally advanced or metastatic melanoma, renal cell, hepatocellular, or head and neck squamous cell carcinoma were enrolled in the trial. Before TCR sequencing, CD4+ and CD8+ T cells were separately sorted from peripheral blood.

Sequences were derived from CD4+ or CD8+ T cells sorted from blood, sampled in a trial of the OX40 agonist ivuxolimab. The clonotype was recovered from an adult with an advanced solid tumor such as melanoma, head and neck, liver or kidney cancer.

The encoded CDR3 is CARSLAGTDLDQPQHF. The bases read TGTGCCAGAAGCTTGGCCGGGACAGACCTAGATCAGCCCCAGCATTTT. Here the chain combines TRBV5-3 and TRBJ1-5, with 7 junctional bases fitting TRBD1. TRBV5-3 falls under the ORF class, with uncertain function. The CDR3 contains 16 residues, cysteine and phenylalanine counted. Only the CDR3 part of the read is kept: 48 bases, read in frame from the first base. Trimmed from V: 0 bases; trimmed from J: 5 bases; junction bases lacking a gene match: 8.